This passage covers 15 T cell receptor beta chains from one sample sequenced in a study of blood T cell repertoires in COVID-19. Libraries were prepared by immunoSEQ multiplex PCR; TCRdb keeps only in-frame clonotypes and omits some of them. Here the sample spans over 100,000 clones, 80% being singletons. Specimen: peripheral blood. Receptor source: a human donor in a cohort sampled during active or convalescent COVID-19.

The gene calls are TRBV14 and TRBJ2-1; 8 nucleotides match TRBD2. CDR1 and CDR2 from the germline V gene are SGHDN and FVKESK. With V trimmed by 4 bases and J by 8 bases, 13 bases remained unmatched. There are 16 residues in the CDR3. The CDR3 region is CASSRIAGTWMDEQFF. For the CDR3, the DNA is TGTGCCAGCAGCCGCATAGCGGGGACTTGGATGGATGAGCAGTTCTTC.

The chain couples TRBV9 to TRBJ2-1, with D possibly TRBD1 on 5 matching bases. V was clipped by 3 bases and J by 9 bases, with 13 bases between them. The CDR3 has 13 amino acids. Per germline, CDR1 SGDLS and CDR2 YYNGEE. The CDR3 region is CASSGPPRAEQFF. The CDR3 nucleotides read TGTGCCAGCAGCGGTCCCCCCAGGGCTGAGCAGTTCTTC.

The chain has TRBV15 and TRBJ1-3, with 7 bases aligning to TRBD1. The CDR3 totals 17 residues. After removal of 1 base from V and 1 base from J, the junction contained 7 bases not matched to a gene. Germline CDR1 is LNHNV and CDR2 is YYDKDF (reference sequence). The CDR3 region has the DNA TGTGCCACCAGCAGAGGTCCGGGACAGTCATCTGGAAACACCATATATTTT. This gives the protein CATSRGPGQSSGNTIYF.

The gene calls are TRBV7-8 and TRBJ1-1; TRBD1 agrees at 9 bases. The CDR3 runs 14 residues. Trimming cost V 8 bases and J 1 base; bases outside gene matches: 5. Germline CDR1 is SGHVS and CDR2 is FQNEAQ. The DNA for the CDR3 is TGTGCCAGCGGAAAACAGGGGGCGAACACTGAAGCTTTCTTT. This translates into CASGKQGANTEAFF.

The V and J genes are TRBV21-1 and TRBJ2-6; TRBD2, the table's D call, lacks a check against the DNA. TRBV21-1 is termed a pseudogene. The CDR3 sequence is 21 residues long. The CDR3 sequence: CASSNSCARGGIRTRANVLTF. CDR3 DNA sequence: TGTGCCAGCAGCAATTCGTGCGCGCGGGGGGGAATAAGAACCAGGGCCAACGTCCTGACTTTC.

J is TRBJ2-3 and V is TRBV7-2; D gene unclear. Between the trimmed V and J ends, which lost 1 base and 6 bases, there was a span of 8 bases. Germline V CDR1 and CDR2: SGHTA, FQGNSA. This CDR3 is built from 13 residues. Written as DNA, the CDR3 is TGTGCCAGCAGCTTAGTGTTTTCGGATACGCAGTATTTT. Its translation is CASSLVFSDTQYF.

The V call is TRBV19, the J call TRBJ1-4, with no clear D. The CDR3 is 15 amino acids. Between the trimmed V and J ends, which lost 9 bases and 0 bases, there was a span of 14 bases. Germline CDR1 LNHDA, CDR2 SQIVND (reference sequence). The CDR3 is CASAGRIATNEKLFF. The CDR3, as DNA: TGTGCCAGCGCCGGGAGAATTGCAACTAATGAAAAACTGTTTTTT.

The V gene is TRBV19, the J gene TRBJ2-2; 8 bases are shared with TRBD1. V lost 4 bases and J lost 4; bases outside the gene matches: 5. Germline values: CDR1 LNHDA, CDR2 SQIVND (reference sequence). CDR3 length: 15 residues. The CDR3, as DNA: TGTGCCAGTAGTAGGCAGGGGGCGGTCACCGGGGAGCTGTTTTTT. It is translated as CASSRQGAVTGELFF.

The chain recombines TRBV28 with TRBJ1-2, with D possibly matching TRBD1 (5 bases). The CDR3 is 15 amino acids. With 5 bases removed from V and 3 bases from J, the gap between germline ends came to 16 bases. Germline lookup yields CDR1 MDHEN and CDR2 SYDVKM. In DNA, the CDR3 is TGTGCCAGCAGTCCCCAGGGTCGGTTTGACTATGGCTACACCTTC. Translation: CASSPQGRFDYGYTF.

This chain uses TRBV11-2 with TRBJ1-6, with 7 bases lining up with TRBD1. CDR1 SGHAT and CDR2 FQNNGV come from the germline V gene. This CDR3 is 16 amino acids long. J gave up 5 bases and V 5 bases, and 9 bases lay outside the gene matches. The CDR3 DNA sequence: TGTGCCAGCAGCGCCGGAACAGGGGTGAATAATTCACCCCTCCACTTT. Amino acids: CASSAGTGVNNSPLHF.

This chain uses TRBV28 with TRBJ2-3, with 12 bases matching TRBD2. The CDR3 is 16 amino acids. With V trimmed by 3 bases and J by 5 bases, 6 bases remained unmatched. CDR1 is MDHEN, CDR2 SYDVKM, per germline. In nucleotides, the CDR3 is TGTGCCAGCAGTTTTCCCGGGACTAGCGGGCAAGATACGCAGTATTTT. Protein product: CASSFPGTSGQDTQYF.

This clone was seen a handful of times. The chain joins TRBV7-9 to TRBJ2-7; the match to TRBD2 covers 10 bases. Unmatched junction bases numbered 5, after V lost 5 bases and J lost 4 bases. Germline CDR1 reads SEHNR; CDR2 reads FQNEAQ (reference sequence). The CDR3 consists of 14 residues. CDR3 loop: CASSTSGIGYEQYF. CDR3 DNA sequence: TGTGCCAGCAGCACTAGCGGGATCGGATACGAGCAGTACTTC.

CDR3 in amino acids: CASSLGGTGDSEQYF. The CDR3 coding sequence is TGTGCCAGCAGCTTAGGGGGGACAGGGGATAGCGAGCAGTACTTC. The chain joins TRBV7-2 to TRBJ2-7, with TRBD1 matching over 10 bases. The V segment lost 1 base and the J segment 6 bases; nucleotides outside the gene matches: 6. Germline V CDR1 and CDR2: SGHTA, FQGNSA. This CDR3 region has 15 residues.

V and J are TRBV7-2 and TRBJ2-6; D gene uncertain. The CDR3 totals 16 residues. Trimming took 5 bases from V and 0 from J, leaving 11 bases between them. The V gene's germline CDR1 is SGHTA and CDR2 FQGNSA. For the CDR3, the DNA is TGTGCCAGCAGCCCTCAGGCCATCTCTGGGGCCAACGTCCTGACTTTC. Translation: CASSPQAISGANVLTF. Based on the CDR3 plus reference TRBV7-2 and TRBJ2-6, the full variable domain is GAGVSQSPSNKVTEKGKDVELRCDPISGHTALYWYRQSLGQGLEFLIYFQGNSAPDKSGLPSDRFSAERTGGSVSTLTIQRTQQEDSAVYLCASSPQAISGANVLTFGAGSRLTVL.

V and J are TRBV4-1 and TRBJ2-2; 7 bases line up with TRBD2. This CDR3 is 17 amino acids long. CDR1 and CDR2 (germline): MGHRA, YSYEKL. Germline trimming cut 3 bases from V and 4 bases from J; bases unmatched to any gene: 11. CDR3 nucleotide sequence: TGCGCCAGCAGCCACCCTAGGGAGGGGAGGGCCACCGGGGAGCTGTTTTTT. It encodes CASSHPREGRATGELFF.